This TCR beta chain was retrieved from a study of blood T cell repertoires in COVID-19. Study details: Sites across the United States, Italy and Spain contributed samples from acute and convalescent COVID-19. The cDNA or gDNA used as material had been derived from T cells, B-cell-depleted T cells, or PBMCs.

V lost 5 bases to trimming and J lost 3 bases, with 11 bases between them. The CDR3 totals 13 residues. Looked up from germline, CDR1 is MNHEY and CDR2 is SVGEGT. TCRdb's table, derived via immunoSEQ multiplex PCR, lists solely in-frame clones and lacks some. Seen here are 100,000 to 150,000 clones, over 70% observed once, and the top ten hold 3.8%. V gene TRBV6-2 or TRBV6-3 combines with J gene TRBJ2-7; D is possibly TRBD2 (6 bases). Source material: peripheral blood. This clonotype was obtained from a woman in her forties or fifties with acute or convalescent COVID-19. The CDR3 reads CASSHGGLYEQYF. The CDR3 DNA follows: TGTGCCAGCAGTCACGGGGGTCTCTACGAGCAGTACTTC.